This TCR beta chain came from a study of response to subunit inactivated influenza vaccine. The CDR3 has 15 amino acids. General study points: The authors suggested that every seasonal influenza vaccination recruits few new T cells.

TCRdb called the RT-PCR reads again in MiXCR, with one record for every CDR3 protein. The sample consists of fewer than 800,000 distinct CDR3 sequences, about 15% of them appearing once. This clonotype turned up a few times. What it recognizes is unknown. The sample here was PBMCs from blood, taken 11 to 12 days after vaccination. This rearrangement joins TRBV21-1 to TRBJ2-3. TRBV21-1 is a pseudogene locus. The receptor was derived from a man aged 50 or older who received an inactivated influenza vaccine. This CDR3 is CASSKNPASTDTQYF. CDR3 coding DNA: TGTGCCAGCAGCAAGAATCCAGCTAGCACAGATACGCAGTATTTT.